This TCR beta chain was recorded in a study of blood T cell repertoires in COVID-19. V was shortened by 5 bases and J by 2 bases, with 10 bases between the two germline ends. Looked up from germline, CDR1 is MNHEY and CDR2 is SMNVEV (reference sequence). The CDR3 sequence is 13 residues long. To note about this clone: Other DNA sequences in this sample translate to the same CDR3.

This table comes from immunoSEQ multiplex PCR, and its TCRdb copy is limited to in-frame clones, with some not included. Here the sample spans around 58,000 clones, 90% being singletons. The chain combines TRBV27 with TRBJ2-7, with a weak D call TRBD2 (7 bases). Sequenced input: peripheral blood. This sequence originates from a man aged 60 to 69 with active COVID-19. This CDR3 reads CASSLGGPYEQYF. DNA for the CDR3: TGTGCCAGCAGTCTCGGGGGGCCCTACGAGCAGTACTTC.